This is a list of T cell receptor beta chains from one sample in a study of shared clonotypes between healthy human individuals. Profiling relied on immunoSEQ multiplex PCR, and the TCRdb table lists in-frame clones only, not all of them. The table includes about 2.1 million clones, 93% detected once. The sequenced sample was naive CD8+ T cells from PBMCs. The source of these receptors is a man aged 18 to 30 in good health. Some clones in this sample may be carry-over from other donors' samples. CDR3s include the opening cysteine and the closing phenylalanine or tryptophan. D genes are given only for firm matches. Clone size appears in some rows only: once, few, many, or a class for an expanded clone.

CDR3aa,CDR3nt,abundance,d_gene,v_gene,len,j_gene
CASSPGKSELDGTEAFF,TGTGCCAGCTCACCAGGGAAGTCCGAGTTGGATGGCACTGAAGCTTTCTTT,-,-,TRBV18,17,TRBJ1-1
CASSLVGRANYGYTF,TGTGCCAGCAGCTTAGTAGGCAGGGCTAACTATGGCTACACCTTC,-,-,TRBV7-8,15,TRBJ1-2
CSVTGHEQFF,TGCAGCGTCACAGGTCATGAGCAGTTCTTC,-,-,TRBV29-1,10,TRBJ2-1
CASSLRQGGYEQYF,TGTGCCAGCAGTCTGCGACAGGGGGGCTACGAGCAGTACTTC,once,TRBD1,TRBV27,14,TRBJ2-7
CATSKRENTEAFF,TGTGCCACCAGCAAACGGGAGAACACTGAAGCTTTCTTT,-,-,TRBV15,13,TRBJ1-1
CASSGVVIKDTNTGELFF,TGCGCCAGCAGTGGGGTAGTCATCAAAGATACGAACACCGGGGAGCTGTTTTTT,-,-,TRBV10-2,18,TRBJ2-2
CASSYAASGQPQHF,TGTGCCAGCAGTTACGCGGCATCGGGTCAGCCCCAGCATTTT,few,-,TRBV6-5,14,TRBJ1-5
CASSIFPPRRPDIQYF,TGTGCCAGTAGTATTTTCCCACCCCGCCGGCCGGACATTCAGTACTTC,-,-,TRBV19,16,TRBJ2-4
CASSLGGLTMNTEAFF,TGCGCCAGCAGCTTGGGGGGGCTAACCATGAACACTGAAGCTTTCTTT,-,-,TRBV5-1,16,TRBJ1-1
CASSLATSGLGYTDTQYF,TGTGCCAGCAGCTTAGCTACTAGCGGGCTCGGGTACACAGATACGCAGTATTTT,-,TRBD2,TRBV11-2,18,TRBJ2-3
CASSYPAGQGGYGYTF,TGTGCCAGCAGTTACCCAGCCGGACAGGGAGGCTATGGCTACACCTTC,once,TRBD1,TRBV6-5,16,TRBJ1-2
CASSDSIAEAEGTILGIQYF,TGTGCCAGCAGTGACTCGATCGCGGAGGCCGAGGGAACTATTTTAGGGATTCAGTACTTC,-,-,TRBV6-4,20,TRBJ2-4
CASSSSSGHEQYF,TGTGCCAGCAGTTCATCCTCTGGCCACGAGCAGTACTTC,-,-,TRBV27,13,TRBJ2-7
CASSLWNNEQFF,TGTGCCAGCAGCCTCTGGAATAATGAGCAGTTCTTC,-,-,TRBV7-9,12,TRBJ2-1
CASSPGRDLRPGANVLTF,TGCGCCAGCAGCCCCGGACGGGACCTGCGCCCCGGGGCCAACGTCCTGACTTTC,-,-,TRBV4-3,18,TRBJ2-6
CASKGFGVGYTF,TGTGCCAGCAAGGGATTTGGGGTGGGCTACACCTTC,few,-,TRBV2,12,TRBJ1-2
CASSPGRWGNEKLFF,TGTGCCAGCAGCCCTGGACGGTGGGGTAATGAAAAACTGTTTTTT,-,-,TRBV27,15,TRBJ1-4
CASTELAGRTNEQFF,TGTGCCAGCACCGAGCTAGCGGGACGGACCAATGAGCAGTTCTTC,-,TRBD2,TRBV6-1,15,TRBJ2-1
CASSFRREGQGAKNIQYF,TGTGCCAGCAGTTTTAGGAGAGAGGGACAGGGGGCCAAAAACATTCAGTACTTC,-,TRBD1,TRBV28,18,TRBJ2-4
CASSVASGLNNEQFF,TGTGCCAGCAGCGTAGCTAGCGGTCTAAACAATGAGCAGTTCTTC,-,TRBD2,TRBV9,15,TRBJ2-1
CASSPRTSGSIYNEQFF,TGCGCCAGCAGCCCGAGGACTAGCGGGAGTATTTACAATGAGCAGTTCTTC,-,TRBD2,TRBV5-1,17,TRBJ2-1
CATGAGGYEQYF,TGTGCCACCGGAGCGGGAGGGTACGAGCAGTACTTC,-,TRBD2,TRBV27,12,TRBJ2-7
CATSRRGDRGWTEAFF,TGTGCCACCAGCAGAAGGGGGGACAGGGGGTGGACTGAAGCTTTCTTT,-,TRBD1,TRBV15,16,TRBJ1-1
CASAQTEPNEKLFF,TGTGCCAGCGCGCAGACAGAGCCAAATGAAAAACTGTTTTTT,-,-,TRBV6-1,14,TRBJ1-4
CASGTGGRAGELFF,TGTGCCAGCGGAACAGGGGGCCGGGCCGGGGAGCTGTTTTTT,-,TRBD1,TRBV7-3,14,TRBJ2-2
CASSLLLAGGTDTQYF,TGTGCCAGCAGTTTGCTACTAGCGGGAGGAACAGATACGCAGTATTTT,-,TRBD2,TRBV28,16,TRBJ2-3
CASSSRDHYNEQFF,TGTGCCAGCAGTTCCCGGGACCACTACAATGAGCAGTTCTTC,-,-,TRBV9,14,TRBJ2-1
CASSYRSGGGELFF,TGTGCCAGCAGTTACCGGTCTGGAGGTGGGGAGCTGTTTTTT,-,-,TRBV6-5,14,TRBJ2-2
CASGTSGRPYNEQFF,TGTGCCAGCGGGACTAGCGGGCGGCCTTACAATGAGCAGTTCTTC,-,TRBD2,TRBV2,15,TRBJ2-1
CASSSPGTSGSGEQYF,TGTGCCAGCAGCTCCCCCGGGACTAGCGGGAGCGGTGAGCAGTACTTC,once,TRBD2,TRBV7-9,16,TRBJ2-7
CASSPRPQGQEEKLFF,TGTGCCAGCAGCCCCAGGCCCCAGGGGCAGGAGGAAAAACTGTTTTTT,-,-,TRBV7-2,16,TRBJ1-4
CASSLGFRGGYEQYF,TGTGCCAGCAGCTTAGGGTTCAGGGGTGGCTACGAGCAGTACTTC,-,-,TRBV7-2,15,TRBJ2-7
CAWILRENLNTEAFF,TGTGCCTGGATACTTCGAGAGAACTTGAACACTGAAGCTTTCTTT,-,-,TRBV30,15,TRBJ1-1
CASSFGLRQGGTDTQYF,TGTGCCAGCAGCTTTGGACTCCGCCAGGGGGGCACAGATACGCAGTATTTT,-,TRBD1,TRBV7-9,17,TRBJ2-3
CSVESPSGGVYNEQFF,TGCAGCGTTGAATCCCCTAGCGGGGGTGTATACAATGAGCAGTTCTTC,-,TRBD2,TRBV29-1,16,TRBJ2-1
CASSQTRTGDETQYF,TGTGCCAGCAGTCAGACAAGGACAGGGGATGAGACCCAGTACTTC,-,TRBD1,TRBV25-1,15,TRBJ2-5
CSVETSVAYEQYF,TGCAGCGTTGAAACTAGCGTTGCCTACGAGCAGTACTTC,-,TRBD2,TRBV29-1,13,TRBJ2-7
CASSLAVEQAGGYTF,TGTGCCAGCAGCTTGGCCGTGGAACAGGCCGGGGGCTACACCTTC,-,-,TRBV5-5,15,TRBJ1-2
CASSLFPSNEQFF,TGTGCCAGCAGTTTATTTCCCAGCAATGAGCAGTTCTTC,-,-,TRBV27,13,TRBJ2-1
CASSERATQETQYF,TGTGCCAGCAGTGAACGGGCTACGCAAGAGACCCAGTACTTC,-,-,TRBV6-1,14,TRBJ2-5
CASSSYAEATNEKLFF,TGTGCCAGCAGCTCCTACGCCGAGGCAACTAATGAAAAACTGTTTTTT,-,-,TRBV7-6,16,TRBJ1-4
CASSLQAAGVYTGELFF,TGTGCCAGCAGTTTACAGGCAGCGGGGGTGTACACCGGGGAGCTGTTTTTT,-,TRBD2,TRBV27,17,TRBJ2-2
CASSYSVGMNTEAFF,TGTGCCAGCAGTTACTCTGTAGGTATGAACACTGAAGCTTTCTTT,-,-,TRBV6-5,15,TRBJ1-1
CAISAIVSGYEQYF,TGTGCCATCAGTGCGATCGTTAGCGGTTACGAGCAGTACTTC,-,-,TRBV10-3,14,TRBJ2-7
CASSVTGYGYTF,TGTGCCAGCAGCGTCACCGGCTATGGCTACACCTTC,-,-,TRBV9,12,TRBJ1-2
CASSLGHHPYSNQPQHF,TGTGCCAGTAGTCTGGGACACCACCCTTATAGCAATCAGCCCCAGCATTTT,-,-,TRBV19,17,TRBJ1-5
CASSLTGEVPQHF,TGTGCCAGCAGTTTAACAGGGGAGGTGCCCCAGCATTTT,-,TRBD1,TRBV27,13,TRBJ1-5
CASSETGTLYNEQFF,TGTGCCAGCAGCGAGACCGGGACACTTTACAATGAGCAGTTCTTC,-,-,TRBV7-9,15,TRBJ2-1
CASSYWRRSSYNEQFF,TGTGCCAGCAGTTACTGGCGGAGGAGCTCCTACAATGAGCAGTTCTTC,-,-,TRBV6-5,16,TRBJ2-1
CASSFLIPQSTDTQYF,TGTGCCAGCAGTTTCCTCATACCCCAATCCACAGATACGCAGTATTTT,-,-,TRBV27,16,TRBJ2-3
CAWSVLLAGDLEQYF,TGTGCCTGGAGTGTACTACTAGCGGGAGATCTCGAGCAGTACTTC,-,TRBD2,TRBV30,15,TRBJ2-7
CASRGVNQETQYF,TGTGCCAGCCGGGGGGTAAACCAAGAGACCCAGTACTTC,-,TRBD2,TRBV27,13,TRBJ2-5